These 2 T cell receptor beta chains originate from one sample sequenced in a study of control samples from healthy donors and cancer patients. Repertoires were generated with immunoSEQ multiplex PCR, while TCRdb's copy carries only in-frame clones and drops some. In the table there are 250,000 to 300,000 clones, over 70% of which are singletons. What was sequenced was PBMCs. These receptors came from an older woman with lung cancer.

The chain carries TRBV11-1 and TRBJ2-7; D not resolved. CDR1 is SGHAT and CDR2 is FQDESV in the germline V gene (reference sequence). V lost 4 bases, J lost 0 bases, and 10 bases lay in between. The CDR3 spans 14 residues. In DNA form, the CDR3 reads TGTGCCAGCAGCTCCCCGGGTAGCTCCTACGAGCAGTACTTC. It specifies CASSSPGSSYEQYF.

Only one count was recorded for this clone. The chain uses TRBV28 and TRBJ1-2; no clear D. Trimming cost V 7 bases and J 4 bases, with 7 bases left between them. The CDR3 totals 11 residues. Germline loops: CDR1 MDHEN, CDR2 SYDVKM. CDR3: CASTSTYGYTF. The DNA for the CDR3 is TGTGCCAGCACGTCCACCTATGGCTACACCTTC.